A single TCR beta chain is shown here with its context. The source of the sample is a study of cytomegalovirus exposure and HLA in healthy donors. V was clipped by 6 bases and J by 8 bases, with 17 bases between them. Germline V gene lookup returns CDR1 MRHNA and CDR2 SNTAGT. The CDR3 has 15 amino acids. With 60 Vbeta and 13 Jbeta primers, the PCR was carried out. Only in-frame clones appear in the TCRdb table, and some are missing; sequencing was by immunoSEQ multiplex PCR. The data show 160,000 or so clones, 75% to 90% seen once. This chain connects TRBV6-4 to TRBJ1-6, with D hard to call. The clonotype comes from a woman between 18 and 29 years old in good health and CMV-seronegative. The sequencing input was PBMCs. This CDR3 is CASSTGPLGDSPLHF. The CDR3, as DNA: TGTGCCAGCAGCACCGGGCCACTAGGAGATTCACCCCTCCACTTT.